This TCR beta chain was sequenced for a study of cytotoxic CD8 clonotypes in ibrutinib-treated CLL. The authors obtained around 2 micrograms of genomic DNA from cryopreserved PBMCs for TCR beta libraries. Data came from immunoSEQ multiplex PCR; TCRdb stores just in-frame clones and leaves some out. This sample has approximately 24,000 clones, with approximately 81% found just once. The sequencing here drew on PBMCs, taken before ibrutinib treatment. This TCR was recovered from a human donor with chronic lymphocytic leukemia.

The CDR3: CSVEDAGTSQTYEQYF. For the CDR3, the DNA is TGCAGCGTTGAGGATGCCGGGACTAGCCAGACCTACGAGCAGTACTTC. The chain uses TRBV29-1 and TRBJ2-7; the match to TRBD2 covers 9 bases. Trimming removed 3 bases from V and 2 bases from J; junction bases left unmatched: 11. Germline values: CDR1 SQVTM, CDR2 ANQGSEA. This CDR3 comprises 16 residues.